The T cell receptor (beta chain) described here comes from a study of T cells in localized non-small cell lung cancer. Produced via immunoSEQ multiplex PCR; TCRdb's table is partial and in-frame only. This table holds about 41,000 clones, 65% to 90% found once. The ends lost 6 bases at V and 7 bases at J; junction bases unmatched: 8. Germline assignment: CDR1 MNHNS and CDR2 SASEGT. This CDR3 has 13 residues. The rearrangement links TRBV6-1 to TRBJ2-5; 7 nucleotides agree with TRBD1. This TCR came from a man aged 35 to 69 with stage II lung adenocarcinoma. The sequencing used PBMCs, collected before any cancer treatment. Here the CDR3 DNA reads TGTGCCAGCAGGGGACAGCGCATGGGGACCCAGTACTTC. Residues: CASRGQRMGTQYF.